This T cell receptor beta chain was identified during a study of tumor and adjacent non-tumor tissue in lung cancer (dated by TCRdb to between 2018 and 2020). Regarding the study in general: By cancer type, the cohort comprised 11 to 12 adenocarcinoma patients, 2 squamous cell carcinoma patients and 1 small cell lung cancer patient. Among the roughly 15 patients, ages ranged from roughly 31 to 76 years, approximately ten were men and 5 were women, and disease was TNM stage I to III. Fewer than 35 paired specimens, one tumor and one normal lung sample per patient, were profiled by TCRbeta CDR3 sequencing. Sequencing generated a total of 120 million or so productive TCRbeta reads, averaging roughly 4.2 million reads per sample. The study compared bulk TCRbeta repertoires from lung tumor tissue and matched distant non-tumor lung tissue of roughly 14 lung cancer patients.

RNA was isolated from bulk, unsorted tissue, and RNA quality was assessed with a NanoDrop ND-1000 and an Agilent 2100. For the normal lung samples, distant non-tumor tissue was collected more than 3 cm away from the tumor edge. Donors were newly diagnosed lung cancer patients admitted for thoracic surgery in China between August and November 2014, without prior chemotherapy. Patients with previous radiotherapy or chemotherapy, or with another concurrent cancer, were excluded from the study. Surgical tissue pieces of roughly 1-2 cm3 were preserved in RNAlater solution and were kept at -80 degrees C until use. The germline V gene (reference sequence) provides CDR1 DFQATT and CDR2 SNEGSKA. The CDR3 starts with the cysteine, ends with the phenylalanine, and has 12 residues. Only the CDR3 DNA stays, 36 bases, in frame from base 1. Here is what the overall study found, with its caveats: Significantly higher TCR diversity was found in younger patients, and higher tumor TCR diversity was associated with shorter overall and disease-free survival. The top 100 clones accounted for a significantly larger cumulative portion of the repertoire in normal lung than in tumor tissue. Significantly higher TCR diversity (inverse Simpson) was observed in tumor tissue than in normal lung tissue (around 450 vs 150, P = 0.0075, Mann-Whitney U test). Neither the sequencing platform nor unique molecular identifiers are mentioned in the methods. Only approximately 14 patients were included in the cohort, and the need for larger samples and more detailed clinical data was noted by the authors. Because peripheral blood was not sequenced, blood TCRbeta repertoires in the lung cancer patients of the study were not examined.

In this sample, this clonotype turned up once. No antigen is known for it. Relative to the germline gene, one junction end is altered; a read error may explain this. Libraries were built with multiplex PCR. Sequenced on an Illumina HiSeq 2500. TCRbeta libraries were constructed through three rounds of nested PCR with primers (Table S4) according to protocols adapted from ARM-PCR. Before sequencing, PCR products of 200-500 bp were excised from the gel and purified with the QIAquick gel extraction kit. The authors' pipeline ran thus. Trimmomatic was used to clean the reads, FLASH was used to merge the reads into complete CDR3 sequences, and MiTCR was used to assign the reads to V(D)J germline segments. Clonal diversity was computed as the inverse Simpson's index with VDJtools. A read counted as productive if the sequence was in-frame and lacked a premature stop codon. In-frame beta chains were kept once TCRdb had trimmed the public reads at Q25 with fastp and called clones with MiXCR. Rows matching on CDR3 protein sequence are summarized as one entry with the most common DNA and genes. For this entry, the V and J calls and clone size follow TCRdb and not the study's own pipeline. The table for this sample lists around 100,000 distinct CDR3 sequences; about 60% of them were counted only once. Jointly, the top ten make up approximately 18% of the sample.

The sequencing sample was made of distant non-tumor lung tissue. The V and J segments used are TRBV20-1 and TRBJ2-3; possibly the D gene is TRBD2, per 5 matching bases. The sequence was collected from a man aged 25-45 years with non-small cell lung cancer. The nucleotide sequence is TGCAGTGATAGATTCGGGATTGATACGCGGTATTTT. The encoded protein is CSDRFGIDTRYF.